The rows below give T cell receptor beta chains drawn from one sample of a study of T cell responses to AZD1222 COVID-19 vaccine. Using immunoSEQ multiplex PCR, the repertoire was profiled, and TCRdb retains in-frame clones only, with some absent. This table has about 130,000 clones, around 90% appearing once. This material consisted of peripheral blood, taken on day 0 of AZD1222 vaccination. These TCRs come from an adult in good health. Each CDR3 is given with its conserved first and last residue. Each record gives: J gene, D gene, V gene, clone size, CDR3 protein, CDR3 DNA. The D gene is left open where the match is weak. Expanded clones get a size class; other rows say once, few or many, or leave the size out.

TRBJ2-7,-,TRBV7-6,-,CASSPVALQSGYEQYF,TGTGCCAGCAGCCCCGTGGCCCTCCAGTCCGGCTACGAGCAGTACTTC
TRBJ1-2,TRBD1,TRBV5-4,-,CASSLAGGSYYTF,TGTGCCAGCAGCTTGGCAGGGGGCTCATACTACACCTTC
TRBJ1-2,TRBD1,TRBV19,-,CASTLSGQGNYGYTF,TGTGCCAGTACCCTTTCTGGACAGGGTAACTATGGCTACACCTTC
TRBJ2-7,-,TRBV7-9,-,CASSLTVSEQYF,TGTGCCAGCAGCTTAACAGTATCCGAGCAGTACTTC
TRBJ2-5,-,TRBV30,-,CAWGTETQYF,TGTGCCTGGGGGACTGAGACCCAGTACTTC
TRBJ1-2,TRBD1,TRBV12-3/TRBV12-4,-,CASSPTRQGPYTF,TGTGCCAGCAGTCCTACAAGACAGGGCCCCTACACCTTC
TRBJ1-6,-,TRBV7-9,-,CASREHRRDNSPLHF,TGTGCCAGCAGGGAACACCGAAGGGATAATTCACCCCTCCACTTT
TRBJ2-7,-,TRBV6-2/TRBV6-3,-,CASSLTRVYEQYF,TGTGCCAGCAGCCTAACAAGGGTATACGAGCAGTACTTC
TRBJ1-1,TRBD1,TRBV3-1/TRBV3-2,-,CASSTGQGVGTEAFF,TGTGCCAGCAGCACGGGACAGGGGGTAGGCACTGAAGCTTTCTTT
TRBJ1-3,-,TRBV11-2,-,CASSAVGGNTIYF,TGTGCCAGCAGCGCGGTAGGAGGAAACACCATATATTTT
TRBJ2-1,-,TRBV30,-,CAWDFGGNEQFF,TGTGCCTGGGATTTCGGGGGTAATGAGCAGTTCTTC
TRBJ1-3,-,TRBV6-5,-,CASSYTADTGNTIYF,TGTGCCAGCAGTTACACGGCGGATACTGGAAACACCATATATTTT
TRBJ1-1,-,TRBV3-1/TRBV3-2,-,CASREVGRTEAFF,TGTGCCAGCAGGGAAGTAGGACGCACTGAAGCTTTCTTT
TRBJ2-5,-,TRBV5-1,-,CASSLAGSPQETQYF,TGCGCCAGCAGCTTGGCCGGGTCCCCGCAAGAGACCCAGTACTTC
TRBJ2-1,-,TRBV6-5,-,CASSFRTPRDEQFF,TGTGCCAGCAGTTTCAGGACTCCCCGCGACGAGCAGTTCTTC
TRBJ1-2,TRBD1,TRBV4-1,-,CASSQGVGGGYTF,TGCGCCAGCAGCCAAGGTGTAGGGGGCGGCTACACCTTC
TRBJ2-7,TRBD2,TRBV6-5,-,CASSKPGLVYEQYF,TGTGCCAGCAGTAAACCGGGACTAGTGTACGAGCAGTACTTC
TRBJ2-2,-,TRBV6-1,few,CASSEGGTYTGELFF,TGTGCCAGCAGTGAAGGGGGCACATACACCGGGGAGCTGTTTTTT
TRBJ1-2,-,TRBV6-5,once,CASSYSGATNYGYTF,TGTGCCAGCAGTTACTCCGGCGCCACTAACTATGGCTACACCTTC
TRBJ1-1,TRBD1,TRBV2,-,CASNPGQGLPEAFF,TGTGCCAGCAATCCGGGACAGGGACTCCCTGAAGCTTTCTTT
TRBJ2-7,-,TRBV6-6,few,CASSYGTYEQYF,TGTGCCAGCAGTTACGGCACCTACGAGCAGTACTTC
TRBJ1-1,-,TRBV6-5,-,CASSSATRDTEAFF,TGTGCCAGCAGTTCCGCGACCCGGGACACTGAAGCTTTCTTT
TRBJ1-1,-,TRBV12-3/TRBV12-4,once,CASSFYGGAAFF,TGTGCCAGCAGTTTTTACGGGGGGGCGGCTTTCTTT
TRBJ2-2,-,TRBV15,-,CATSRDWAGELFF,TGTGCCACCAGCAGAGATTGGGCCGGGGAGCTGTTTTTT
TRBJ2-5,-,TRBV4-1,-,CASSQDSPRGICETQYF,TGCGCCAGCAGCCAAGATTCCCCCCGGGGGATATGCGAGACCCAGTACTTC
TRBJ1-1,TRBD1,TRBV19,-,CASSAKPHDRVNTEAFF,TGTGCCAGTAGTGCGAAACCCCACGACAGGGTGAACACTGAAGCTTTCTTT
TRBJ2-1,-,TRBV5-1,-,CASSLEATIYNEQFF,TGCGCCAGCAGCTTGGAGGCTACGATTTACAATGAGCAGTTCTTC